This T cell receptor beta chain was documented in a study of cytomegalovirus exposure and HLA in healthy donors (dated by TCRdb to the late 2010s). Study-level background: An earlier analysis of approximately 550 of the donors reported about 250 Gb of sequence data and 117 million unique TCR beta sequences from about 179 million T cells. The genetic ancestry cluster associated with self-reported Caucasian donors included over 65% of the approximately 430 genotyped donors. In a later analysis, previously published TCR beta repertoires from 500 to 750 donors were re-analyzed and high-resolution HLA genotyping was added so that TCR occurrence patterns could be studied. The number of donors typed differed by locus, with 629-630 for A, B, C, DRB1 and DQB1, roughly 520 for DQA1, 606 for DPA1, and some 450 for DPB1. Donor age, sex, ethnicity and CMV serostatus were compiled together with the repertoire data. About five DR-DQ haplotypes were treated as single units for association and clustering because of strong linkage in the cohort. A separate validation cohort of about 110 different subjects was used in addition to the 666-subject first cohort. A later genetic analysis took genome-wide SNP genotypes for about 65% of the 666 donors and used that subset as a discovery cohort. The study combined high-throughput TCR immunosequencing, statistical association of individual TCRs with disease status, and machine learning to predict cytomegalovirus infection status. On average, around 240,000 unique TCR beta nucleotide sequences were sequenced per donor among 398 genotyped donors of the cohort, with 15% to 20% of those sequences being non-productive. HLA typing covered class I and class II loci at four-digit resolution. Rather than drawing on any new phenotypic data, the later analysis identified candidate immune exposures from TCR beta sequences and the way those sequences occurred across donors. To decide whether each TCR beta V gene segment behaved as functional or pseudogenic, an earlier analysis of fewer than 750 of the donors relied on high-throughput TCR beta sequencing. Approximately 300 gigabases of sequencing data and 75 million to 85 million unique TCR sequences made up an early release that covered nearly 650 HLA-typed donors. Every repertoire in the discovery cohort had been generated on one and the same sequencing platform. The study aimed to test whether cataloging public T cell receptors could reveal signatures of past pathogen exposure. The study used immunosequencing to profile the T cell repertoires of more than 650 subjects and linked those repertoires to cytomegalovirus serostatus. Beyond this particular receptor, the publication reports: Specific HLA alleles were associated with 18,000 or so TCR beta sequences at a false discovery rate of 0.05 in a later analysis. A later analysis found that most CMV-associated TCR beta chains appeared HLA-restricted, with HLA associations seemingly driven largely by CMV exposure. In an earlier analysis of several hundred of the donors, most TCR beta V segments were observed in productive rearrangements about 90% or about 30% of the time, broadly matching IMGT annotations. A later genetic analysis reported fewer N-insertions in productive TCRs among donors in an Asian-associated ancestry cluster than the roughly 700-donor mean. The 87-base-pair reads could not distinguish some IMGT-functional V segments, including TRBV6-2 and TRBV6-3, so those segments were excluded. When HLA alleles, especially DR and DQ, strongly co-occurred, attributing TCR associations to individual alleles was difficult. The classifier was reported to diagnose cytomegalovirus status with high specificity and sensitivity in both the original cohort and the validation cohort. CMV serostatus was the only immune exposure information available for the cohort. A total of about 180 TCR beta chains were listed by the study as associated with cytomegalovirus. Most TCR sequences were observed very rarely across donors, whereas some public TCRs were present in many individuals. HLA typing was unavailable for some donors at each locus, so association tests used only the typed subset. In a later analysis, HLA-associated TCR beta chains were found to be more clonally expanded and to have lower generation probabilities than equally common non-associated chains. The authors suggested that the approach could potentially be generalized to other disease states and immunological phenotypes. In vitro tests confirmed that a few of the cytomegalovirus-associated TCR beta chains recognize cytomegalovirus antigens. Linkage disequilibrium might explain the correlated functional status among segregating V segments, but an unknown experimental factor could not be ruled out. The earlier analysis of 587 of the donors excluded roughly 17 rarely observed V segments, including chromosome 9 orphons, because counts were too low. Roughly uniform sequencing depth across donors was assumed in presence/absence analyses, although this assumption may not hold. The cohort was sequenced for TCR beta chains only, and without alpha or paired-chain data the features that could be detected were limited. In a later analysis, the rate of TCR association differed among HLA loci, with DRB1 alleles having the most associated TCRs and HLA-C alleles having the fewest. The sequencing pipeline was judged likely to have produced a cluster of highly shared sequence variants as a technical artifact. According to a later analysis, parvovirus B19, influenza, CMV and Epstein-Barr virus appeared linked to several top co-occurrence clusters. An association between a missense DCLRE1C variant and V-gene and J-gene trimming of TCR beta chains was found in a later genetic analysis and replicated in an independent cohort. A further reported finding was that TCR beta sequences accurately predicted the HLA-A and HLA-B alleles for most subjects in the first cohort.

To prepare the library, the immunoSEQ multiplex PCR assay was applied. The multiplex PCR relied on a mix of 60 forward primers for TCR Vbeta segments and 13 reverse primers for TCR Jbeta segments. The CDR3 region of rearranged TCR beta genes was amplified from genomic DNA by a multiplex PCR assay. The amplified TCR beta libraries were sequenced on the Illumina HiSeq System as 87-base-pair reads. As for the authors' bioinformatics: A later analysis counted tens of millions of unique TCR beta chains across the 600 to 850 repertoires, and about 10 million of these chains were shared by at least two donors. A nearest-neighbor algorithm error-corrected the raw reads and collapsed the reads into unique sequences, merging closely related sequences to remove PCR and sequencing errors. V, D and J gene segments were assigned by aligning CDR3 sequences to IMGT reference sequences. For a sequence to be retained, a match of at least six nucleotides was required to both a V gene segment and a J gene segment. Rearrangements were classified as productive when the CDR3 lacked stop codons and remained in frame with V and J, and all other rearrangements were classified as non-productive. Following IMGT convention, CDR3 was defined as the stretch from the second conserved V-encoded cysteine up to the conserved J-encoded phenylalanine. The earlier analysis of 587 of the donors excluded any sequence lacking an unambiguous match to a single V gene segment. In an earlier analysis of some 590 of the donors, a V segment was called functional when productive rearrangements were above 56.7%, and segregating when the standard deviation between donors exceeded 5%. To diagnose cytomegalovirus status from the catalog of TCR beta chain sequences, a statistical classification framework was built. In a later analysis, TCR nucleotide sequences were compared against IMGT/GENE-DB human TR gene sequences so that V and J genes could be assigned. A later analysis assigned CDR3 sequences and most-parsimonious VDJ recombination scenarios with the TCRdist pipeline. In a later analysis, each TCR beta chain was defined by its CDR3 amino acid sequence together with its V-gene family, and reads without a unique V-gene family were excluded. In a later analysis, fewer than 650 highly shared, low-generation-probability nucleotide sequences were removed to address suspected cross-contamination and a sequencing artifact. For each public chain, a later analysis derived a clonal expansion index from normalized ranks of inferred template counts within each repertoire. In a later analysis, generation probabilities were computed with a VDJ recombination model fitted to out-of-frame rearrangements, and the resulting probabilities were checked against IGoR. In a later analysis, hypergeometric tests were used to score TCR-TCR, TCR-HLA and TCR-CMV co-occurrence, with a repertoire-size bias correction applied to TCR pairs. In a later analysis, false discovery rates were estimated by permuting HLA or CMV assignments 20 times. A later analysis grouped co-occurring TCRs with DBSCAN, adding TCRdist sequence similarity when clustering within HLA-allele-positive subsets. Co-occurrence clustering excluded repertoires with fewer than 30,000 or more than 120,000 public chains, plus five with anomalous nucleotide sharing. Imported from immuneACCESS, the table was reduced by TCRdb to in-frame sequences with V and J called. These copies leave out some clones; in studies compared against another copy, an unresolved V gene accounts for under half, and the cause of the remainder is not known. Clone size and the V and J calls come from that table; the DNA yielded D and trimming. The sample includes 150,000 to 200,000 clones, with about 80% observed a single time. 2% to 2.5% of the sample comes from the top ten.

V trim: 4 bases; J trim: 4 bases; unmatched bases: 6. The germline V gene (reference sequence) supplies CDR1 MNHNY and CDR2 SVGAGI. Counted from cysteine to phenylalanine, this CDR3 has 15 amino acids. Kept here is only the CDR3 DNA, which spans 45 bases and is read in frame from base 1. With regard to this clone: Its antigen remains unidentified. The input lacks base qualities; no much larger clone sits a single base away.

In total, 500 to 700 healthy bone marrow donors made up the cohort. At the time of sampling, every cohort member was nominally healthy, though immune exposures that went unrecorded were likely present. The donor tested CMV seropositive and was one of the 289 seropositive cohort members. Every donor gave a peripheral blood sample, and the peripheral blood mononuclear cells from that sample were used for TCR beta sequencing. The Qiagen DNeasy Blood Extraction Kit was used to extract genomic DNA from the blood cell samples. Sequenced input: PBMCs. The sequence is built from TRBV6-6 and TRBJ2-3, and TRBD2 matches 9 of the central bases. The receptor's source is a woman under 40 in good health and CMV-seropositive. This receptor has the CDR3 CASSWGLASADTQYF. Read as DNA, the sequence is TGTGCCAGCAGTTGGGGACTAGCCTCTGCAGATACGCAGTATTTT.